The 8 T cell receptor beta chains below come from one sample, sequenced in a study of T cell responses to AZD1222 COVID-19 vaccine. This table comes from immunoSEQ multiplex PCR, and its TCRdb copy is limited to in-frame clones, with some not included. The sample lists over 85,000 clones, more than 90% occurring once. Sample: peripheral blood, taken on day 0 of AZD1222 vaccination. Receptors originate from an adult in good health.

The J gene is TRBJ2-1, the V gene TRBV28, with a possible D match to TRBD1 (6 bases). CDR1 is MDHEN, CDR2 SYDVKM, per germline. The CDR3 is 16 residues long. Trimming cost V 5 bases and J 5 bases, with 19 bases left between them. The chain's CDR3 is CASSRSGTWKHNEQFF. In DNA form, the CDR3 reads TGTGCCAGCAGTCGATCCGGGACATGGAAACACAATGAGCAGTTCTTC.

The J gene is TRBJ1-5, the V gene TRBV19; TRBD1 might be the D (5 bases). Trimming removed 4 bases from V and 4 bases from J, with 20 bases in between. CDR3 size: 17 residues. Germline assignment: CDR1 LNHDA and CDR2 SQIVND (reference sequence). CDR3: CASSRIGAGMGNQPQHF. CDR3 sequence (DNA): TGTGCCAGTAGTAGAATCGGGGCAGGGATGGGGAATCAGCCCCAGCATTTT.

The chain uses TRBV5-1 and TRBJ2-3; maybe TRBD2 (6 bases). The germline gives CDR1 SGHRS, CDR2 YFSETQ. Trimming removed 5 bases from V and 1 base from J, with 8 bases in between. This CDR3 is 13 amino acids long. CDR3: CASRREGTDTQYF. The CDR3 nucleotides are TGCGCCAGCAGAAGGGAGGGCACAGATACGCAGTATTTT.

The rearrangement uses TRBV20-1 and TRBJ1-2; perhaps TRBD1 as D (6 bases). The CDR3 spans 12 residues. The germline V gene encodes CDR1 DFQATT and CDR2 SNEGSKA (reference sequence). The V gene lost 3 bases and the J gene lost 7 bases, with 12 bases spanning the gap. CDR3 in amino acids: CSASPGARGYTF. CDR3 DNA sequence: TGCAGTGCTAGTCCGGGGGCGCGTGGCTACACCTTC.

CDR3 amino acids: CASSLADLDTSEAFF. Here the CDR3 DNA reads TGTGCCAGCAGCTTGGCCGATTTGGACACCTCTGAAGCTTTCTTT. The gene calls are TRBV5-6 and TRBJ1-1; D is possibly TRBD1 (5 bases). V was shortened by 0 bases and J by 6 bases, with 15 bases between the two germline ends. CDR3 length equals 15 residues. Germline V lookup: CDR1 SGHDT, CDR2 YYEEEE.

The genes are TRBV30 and TRBJ1-1, with D uncertain. In germline, CDR1 is GTSNPN, CDR2 SVGIG (reference sequence). Between the trimmed V and J ends, which lost 2 bases and 1 base, there was a span of 8 bases. The CDR3 consists of 13 residues. The CDR3 region has the DNA TGTGCCTGGAGTCTTAGCCGGAACACTGAAGCTTTCTTT. Protein product: CAWSLSRNTEAFF.

The CDR3 DNA is TGTGCCAGCAGCCTGGTTGATTCACCCCTCCACTTT. Translating gives CASSLVDSPLHF. This rearrangement joins TRBV5-5 to TRBJ1-6; D is uncertain. Trimming removed 4 bases at V and 8 bases at J, with 7 bases between. The germline gives CDR1 SGHKS, CDR2 YYEKEE (reference sequence). CDR3 length: 12 residues.

The chain links TRBV6-5 to TRBJ1-5; D remains unclear. V was cut by 10 bases and J by 6 bases, with 13 bases left in between. Germline CDR1 MNHEY, CDR2 SVGAGI. The CDR3 loop spans 12 amino acids. CDR3 protein: CATSLVTQPQHF. CDR3 sequence (DNA): TGTGCCACGTCGCTGGTAACTCAGCCCCAGCATTTT.